This TCR beta chain was recovered during a study of blood T cell repertoires in COVID-19. Study context: Samples came from the United States, Italy and Spain, spanning acute and convalescent COVID-19.

Assignment of participants to cohorts was predicated upon participant-reported clinical history. Produced via immunoSEQ multiplex PCR; TCRdb's table is partial and in-frame only. The sample yields fewer than 350,000 clones, around 90% seen once. Looked up from germline, CDR1 is SGDLS and CDR2 is YYNGEE. The CDR3 sequence is 16 residues long. Trimming cost V 3 bases and J 0 bases, with 13 bases left between them. The rearrangement uses TRBV9 and TRBJ2-1; the D gene is possibly TRBD2 (5 bases). The clonotype was recovered from a woman in her forties with acute COVID-19. The source material was PBMCs or T cells enriched from blood (not recorded which). The CDR3 spells CASSERPVGSYNEQFF. DNA for the CDR3: TGTGCCAGCAGCGAGCGGCCGGTGGGCTCCTACAATGAGCAGTTCTTC.